A single sample gave rise to the 18 T cell receptor beta chains below, sequenced in a study of blood T cells in healthy people across ages. A second PCR of 7 to 11 cycles used a sample-barcoded 5' primer and a J-beta primer mix. TCRdb fed the 5' RACE reads into MiXCR, producing one record per CDR3 protein. The table lists over a million distinct CDR3 sequences, about 40% of them singletons. The sample was blood. The receptors were sampled from a woman aged 18-29 years in good health.

The chain recombines TRBV29-1 with TRBJ2-1; D is unresolved. Germline V lookup: CDR1 SQVTM, CDR2 ANQGSEA. CDR3 length: 10 residues. V was pared by 3 bases and J by 5 bases, with 2 bases between. The CDR3: CSVDHNEQFF. DNA for the CDR3: TGCAGCGTTGACCACAATGAGCAGTTCTTC.

The chain uses TRBV13 and TRBJ1-2, with 9 bases identical to TRBD1. Germline assignment: CDR1 PRHDT and CDR2 FYEKMQ (reference sequence). CDR3 size: 13 residues. J was trimmed by 7 bases and V by 5 bases; bases with no gene match: 5. DNA for the CDR3: TGTGCCAGCAGCGTACAGGGGGCTGCTGGCTACACCTTC. It is translated as CASSVQGAAGYTF. The whole variable domain, filled in from reference TRBV13 and TRBJ1-2, reads AAGVIQSPRHLIKEKRETATLKCYPIPRHDTVYWYQQGPGQDPQFLISFYEKMQSDKGSIPDRFSAQQFSDYHSELNMSSLELGDSALYFCASSVQGAAGYTFGSGTRLTVV.

This clonotype showed up just a few times. The chain joins TRBV6-6 to TRBJ1-1; tentatively, D is TRBD1 (5 bases). Germline V gives CDR1 MNHNY, CDR2 SVGAGI (reference sequence). V lost 9 bases and J lost 1, with 9 bases in between. The CDR3 covers 12 residues. The CDR3 protein is CASQRGNTEAFF. Here the CDR3 DNA reads TGTGCCAGTCAGAGGGGGAACACTGAAGCTTTCTTT.

This chain joins TRBV25-1 and TRBJ2-4; the D gene is possibly TRBD2 (5 bases). Germline CDR1 is MGHDK and CDR2 is SYGVNS. The CDR3 totals 14 residues. The CDR3, as DNA: TGTGCAGTCCCCCCCGAGGGAACCAAAAACATTCAGTACTTC. This encodes CAVPPEGTKNIQYF.

This clonotype turned up a few times. The chain recombines TRBV5-1 with TRBJ2-7; perhaps TRBD2 as D (5 bases). Germline V gives CDR1 SGHRS, CDR2 YFSETQ. The CDR3 has 14 amino acids. Trimming left V 6 bases short and J 2 bases short, with 15 bases between. The CDR3 DNA reads as TGCGCCAGCACTCCTCATACTAGTACCTACGAGCAGTACTTC. It codes for CASTPHTSTYEQYF.

The chain recombines TRBV4-1 with TRBJ2-7, with D perhaps TRBD2 (5 bases). CDR3 size: 16 residues. Deletions cut 0 bases from V and 6 bases from J, with 18 bases between. CDR1 and CDR2 (germline): MGHRA, YSYEKL. CDR3 in amino acids: CASSQDLAAVPREQYF. Here the CDR3 DNA reads TGCGCCAGCAGCCAAGATTTGGCAGCGGTCCCTCGCGAGCAGTACTTC.

In the case of this clonotype: Mismatch with germline at one junction end may stem from a read error. The chain uses TRBV29-1 and TRBJ2-3; 9 positions match TRBD1. CDR1 is SQVTM and CDR2 is ANQGSEA in the germline V gene. The CDR3 consists of 15 residues. This CDR3 is CSATGGYKGTDAQYF. The DNA for the CDR3 is TGCAGCGCTACAGGGGGCTATAAGGGGACAGATGCGCAGTATTTT.

The chain links TRBV12-3 or TRBV12-4 to TRBJ2-2, with D unresolved. The V end lost 1 base, the J end lost 2 bases, and 14 bases lay between the germline ends. CDR3 length equals 17 residues. CDR3 region: CASSLGGALLNTGELFF. The CDR3 bases are TGTGCCAGCAGTTTAGGGGGTGCTCTGTTAAACACCGGGGAGCTGTTTTTT.

The chain uses TRBV3-1 and TRBJ2-1; 11 positions agree with TRBD2. Germline loops: CDR1 LGHDT, CDR2 YNNKEL (reference sequence). The CDR3 totals 18 residues. The V and J ends lost 0 bases and 5 bases, in that order; junction bases with no gene match: 9. The CDR3 spells CASSQDVSGGASDNEQFF. CDR3 nucleotides: TGTGCCAGCAGCCAAGATGTTAGCGGGGGGGCCTCGGACAATGAGCAGTTCTTC.

The chain uses TRBV12-3 or TRBV12-4 and TRBJ2-7; TRBD2 might be the D (5 bases). CDR3 length equals 13 residues. Trimming removed 7 bases from V and 4 bases from J, with 14 bases in between. The CDR3 region is CASTYSGAYEQYF. The CDR3, as DNA: TGTGCCAGCACCTACAGCGGAGCTTACGAGCAGTACTTC.

The V and J genes are TRBV6-5 and TRBJ2-4; 13 bases are a match to TRBD2. The DNA matches TRBJ2-7 better at its end, which makes the J call doubtful. There are 16 residues in the CDR3. Germline CDR1 and CDR2: MNHEY and SVGAGI. The CDR3 region is CASSSPLAGGEYEQYF. The CDR3 DNA sequence: TGTGCCAGCAGTTCTCCACTAGCGGGAGGGGAATACGAGCAGTACTTC.

The chain employs TRBV7-3 and TRBJ2-3; possibly TRBD2 for D (6 bases). With 5 bases removed from V and 0 bases from J, the gap between germline ends came to 21 bases. The CDR3 has 18 amino acids. The germline CDR1 and CDR2 sequences are SGHTA and FQGTGA. The CDR3 loop is CASSPNPRGLTSTDTQYF. CDR3 nucleotide sequence: TGTGCCAGCAGCCCGAACCCCCGCGGACTAACTAGCACAGATACGCAGTATTTT.

This clonotype was found once. As DNA, the CDR3 is TGTGCCAGCAGTTTACGGACAGGGCCTGGGGACACCATATATTTT. It is translated as CASSLRTGPGDTIYF. The chain carries TRBV28 and TRBJ1-3; 8 nucleotides agree with TRBD1. V dropped 2 bases and J dropped 8; count of bases not matched to a gene: 8. Germline V gene data show CDR1 as MDHEN and CDR2 as SYDVKM. This CDR3 has 15 amino acids.

This clonotype showed up just a few times. The rearrangement links TRBV24-1 to TRBJ2-7; D remains ambiguous. Germline lookup yields CDR1 KGHDR and CDR2 SFDVKD. CDR3 length: 13 amino acids. The V and J ends lost 3 bases and 7 bases respectively, with 12 bases between them. The CDR3 DNA follows: TGTGCCACCAGTGATGAACTAAACAATGAGCAGTACTTC. It translates to CATSDELNNEQYF.

Of note for this clonotype: Compared with germline, one end of the junction differs, possibly owing to a read error. The V call is TRBV7-8, the J call TRBJ1-5, with D perhaps TRBD1 (6 bases). The CDR3 has 16 residues. Germline V lookup: CDR1 SGHVS, CDR2 FQNEAQ. The CDR3 loop is CASSPETGTSNQPRHF. DNA of the CDR3: TGTGCCAGCAGCCCTGAGACAGGAACGAGCAATCAGCCCCGGCATTTT. The full variable domain, its missing parts supplied by reference TRBV7-8 and TRBJ1-5, is GAGVSQSPRYKVAKRGQDVALRCDPISGHVSLFWYQQALGQGPEFLTYFQNEAQLDKSGLPSDRFFAERPEGSVSTLKIQRTQQEDSAVYLCASSPETGTSNQPRHFGDGTRLSIL.

The CDR3 coding sequence is TGCGCCAGCAGCTATTCCGCTTCGGGCTACACCTTC. Its protein product is CASSYSASGYTF. The chain combines TRBV5-1 with TRBJ1-2; D is uncertain. The CDR3 runs to 12 residues. Germline CDR1 SGHRS, CDR2 YFSETQ. V shed 3 bases and J shed 8 bases, with 11 bases lying between them.

This clonotype appeared a single time. This rearrangement joins TRBV3-1 to TRBJ2-5; D may correspond to TRBD1 or TRBD2 (6 bases each). The V end was cut by 5 bases, the J end by 0 bases, with 28 bases between. The length of the CDR3 is 20 residues. Germline CDR1 is LGHDT and CDR2 is YNNKEL (reference sequence). This CDR3 reads CASSLRGGLEVAWYQETQYF. The CDR3 bases are TGTGCCAGCAGCTTGAGAGGGGGACTCGAAGTGGCATGGTACCAAGAGACCCAGTACTTC.

This chain connects TRBV7-9 to TRBJ2-5; D not certain. Trimming cost V 8 bases and J 8 bases, with 12 bases left between them. Germline-derived CDR1 and CDR2 are SEHNR and FQNEAQ (reference sequence). The CDR3 length is 11 residues. CDR3 nucleotide sequence: TGTGCCAGCGTCTCAGTAGGAACCCAGTACTTC. This gives the protein CASVSVGTQYF.